A single sample gave rise to the 27 T cell receptor beta chains below, sequenced in a study of shared clonotypes between healthy human individuals. The table came from immunoSEQ multiplex PCR; TCRdb's copy has only in-frame clones and leaves some out. The repertoire holds roughly 1,100,000 clones, with approximately 70% as singletons. The specimen sequenced was memory CD4+ T cells sorted from blood. Subset in this sample: CD45RA-negative fraction. The source of these receptors is a man aged 18 to 29 in good health.

The rearrangement links TRBV29-1 to TRBJ2-7; weak D call: TRBD1 (5 bases). V lost 7 bases and J lost 0, with 19 bases in between. Per the germline V gene, CDR1 is SQVTM and CDR2 is ANQGSEA. The CDR3 length is 15 residues. CDR3 sequence reads: CSAENKRQLSYEQYF. CDR3 nucleotide sequence: TGCAGCGCTGAGAATAAGAGACAGCTCTCCTACGAGCAGTACTTC.

The chain combines TRBV5-1 with TRBJ2-7, with D perhaps TRBD1 or TRBD2 (5 bases each). The CDR3 consists of 15 residues. The V gene's germline CDR1 is SGHRS and CDR2 YFSETQ. The ends were cut back, 0 bases at V and 7 bases at J, with 17 bases in the middle. The CDR3 protein is CASSLAGTSREEQYF. The CDR3 coding sequence is TGCGCCAGCAGCTTGGCCGGGACCTCTCGTGAGGAGCAGTACTTC.

The table lists this clone with a few counts. The chain is built from TRBV27 and TRBJ1-2; the match to TRBD1 covers 8 bases. V was clipped by 5 bases and J by 13 bases; unmatched bases: 15. The CDR3 loop spans 14 amino acids. CDR1 is MNHEY, CDR2 SMNVEV, per germline (reference sequence). Written as DNA, the CDR3 is TGTGCCAGCAGTCCCCTCCGGGACAGGTTGATGGTCACCTTC. It translates to CASSPLRDRLMVTF.

The V gene is TRBV4-2, the J gene TRBJ1-1; no definite D call. The CDR3 contains 14 residues. CDR1 and CDR2 (germline): LGHNA, YNFKEQ. Trimming cost V 2 bases and J 4 bases, with 11 bases left between them. CDR3 residues: CASSQKVVGTEAFF. CDR3 bases: TGTGCCAGCAGCCAAAAGGTGGTCGGCACTGAAGCTTTCTTT.

Only a few counts were recorded for this clone. The V call is TRBV6-1, the J call TRBJ2-7, with TRBD1 as a possible D gene (5 bases). Per the germline V gene, CDR1 is MNHNS and CDR2 is SASEGT. V shed 10 bases and J shed 2 bases, with 15 bases lying between them. The CDR3 consists of 13 residues. This CDR3 is CATRRVPTYEQYF. The DNA of the CDR3 is TGTGCCACCCGCAGGGTCCCGACCTACGAGCAGTACTTC.

V usage is TRBV6-1 and J usage is TRBJ2-7; TRBD1 might be the D (5 bases). V was shortened by 1 base and J by 0 bases, with 7 bases between the two germline ends. This CDR3 is built from 14 residues. Germline CDR1 MNHNS, CDR2 SASEGT. CDR3 sequence (DNA): TGTGCCAGCAGTGAAGACAGGAGCTCCTACGAGCAGTACTTC. It yields the protein CASSEDRSSYEQYF.

The chain links TRBV6-5 to TRBJ2-5; D may be TRBD1 (5 bases). The CDR3 is made up of 11 amino acids. Trimming shortened V by 11 bases and J by 5 bases, and 12 bases separated the two germline ends. The V gene's germline CDR1 is MNHEY and CDR2 SVGAGI. The CDR3 region is CAARAGETQYF. As DNA, the CDR3 is TGTGCCGCCAGGGCTGGGGAGACCCAGTACTTC.

The DNA of the CDR3 is TGTGCCATCAGTGAGTCAGTTGTCTACGAGCAGTACTTC. It specifies CAISESVVYEQYF. The chain uses TRBV10-3 and TRBJ2-7; D ambiguous. The germline gives CDR1 ENHRY, CDR2 SYGVKD. The CDR3 is 13 amino acids. The germline V and J ends were trimmed by 0 bases and 3 bases, with 6 bases remaining between them.

A few counts support this clone. At one end the junction does not follow the germline gene, possibly because of a read error. The V call is TRBV5-1, the J call TRBJ2-3, with TRBD2 identical over 14 bases. This CDR3 has 13 amino acids. The germline gives CDR1 SGHRS, CDR2 YFSETQ. The DNA for the CDR3 is TGCGCCAGCAGCTTGGAGGGACTAGCGGGAGTCTCTTTT. It is translated as CASSLEGLAGVSF.

The gene calls are TRBV5-1 and TRBJ2-1; 13 bases match TRBD2. The V segment lost 0 bases and the J segment 10 bases; nucleotides outside the gene matches: 4. CDR1 SGHRS and CDR2 YFSETQ come from the germline V gene. This CDR3 spans 15 amino acids. The DNA of the CDR3 is TGCGCCAGCAGCTTGGGCCCGACTAGCGGGAGGGAGCAGTTCTTC. Translating gives CASSLGPTSGREQFF.

This clone was picked up many times. The genes are TRBV6-6 and TRBJ2-2; tentatively, D is TRBD1 (6 bases). The CDR3 contains 14 residues. Germline V gene sequence: CDR1 MNHNY, CDR2 SVGAGI (reference sequence). The V end lost 4 bases, the J end lost 5 bases, and 11 bases lay between the germline ends. Here the CDR3 reads CASSLDRQTGELFF. In nucleotides, the CDR3 is TGTGCCAGCAGTTTGGACAGACAAACCGGGGAGCTGTTTTTT.

This chain joins TRBV5-4 and TRBJ2-5; TRBD1 matches 7 bases. The CDR3 extends over 13 amino acids. Germline trimming cut 3 bases from V and 5 bases from J; bases unmatched to any gene: 4. Germline CDR1 and CDR2: SGHNT and YYREEE (reference sequence). The CDR3 sequence is CASSSDRAETQYF. CDR3 DNA: TGTGCCAGCAGCTCTGACAGGGCGGAGACCCAGTACTTC. The entire variable domain, with the rest obtained from reference TRBV5-4 and TRBJ2-5, is as follows: ETGVTQSPTHLIKTRGQQVTLRCSSQSGHNTVSWYQQALGQGPQFIFQYYREEENGRGNFPPRFSGLQFPNYSSELNVNALELDDSALYLCASSSDRAETQYFGPGTRLLVL.

The chain joins TRBV28 to TRBJ1-2; TRBD1 matches 8 bases. In germline, CDR1 is MDHEN, CDR2 SYDVKM. This CDR3 contains 14 residues. V gave up 7 bases and J gave up 7 bases; unmatched junction bases: 11. This CDR3 reads CASIPSGGAGGYTF. The CDR3 coding sequence is TGTGCCAGCATTCCTTCAGGGGGCGCAGGTGGCTACACCTTC.

Concerning this clone itself: Given a much more abundant clone one base away, this may be a read error. This sample also contains other DNA sequences that code for the same CDR3. V gene TRBV7-2 combines with J gene TRBJ2-3; 10 nucleotides align to TRBD1. The CDR3 runs 14 residues. J lost 3 bases, V lost 3 bases, and 0 bases had no gene match. CDR1 SGHTA and CDR2 FQGNSA come from the germline V gene. CDR3 nucleotides: TGTGCCAGCAGCTTGGACAGGGGGACAGATACGCAGTATTTT. It is translated as CASSLDRGTDTQYF. Supplemented by reference TRBV7-2 and TRBJ2-3, the full variable domain reads GAGVSQSPSNKVTEKGKDVELRCDPISGHTALYWYRQSLGQGLEFLIYFQGNSAPDKSGLPSDRFSAERTGGSVSTLTIQRTQQEDSAVYLCASSLDRGTDTQYFGPGTRLTVL.

The chain is built from TRBV28 and TRBJ1-5; D is uncertain. Trimming stripped 6 bases from V and 6 bases from J, with 15 bases between. CDR1 is MDHEN, CDR2 SYDVKM, per germline. CDR3 length equals 14 residues. The CDR3 sequence: CASSPPRLGQPQHF. The CDR3 DNA is TGTGCCAGCAGCCCACCCCGGTTAGGTCAGCCCCAGCATTTT. Looking up the rest from reference TRBV28 and TRBJ1-5 gives the full variable domain: DVKVTQSSRYLVKRTGEKVFLECVQDMDHENMFWYRQDPGLGLRLIYFSYDVKMKEKGDIPEGYSVSREKKERFSLILESASTNQTSMYLCASSPPRLGQPQHFGDGTRLSIL.

The CDR3 sequence is CAISGDLNTEAFF. Here the CDR3 DNA reads TGTGCCATCAGTGGGGATTTGAACACTGAAGCTTTCTTT. This chain joins TRBV10-3 and TRBJ1-1; D ambiguous. This CDR3 is 13 amino acids long. The germline CDR1 and CDR2 sequences are ENHRY and SYGVKD. The ends were cut back, 4 bases at V and 0 bases at J, with 6 bases in the middle.

J is TRBJ2-5 and V is TRBV5-1, with D possibly matching TRBD2 (5 bases). This CDR3 is 13 amino acids long. CDR1 is SGHRS and CDR2 is YFSETQ in the germline V gene. V was pared by 6 bases and J by 4 bases, with 13 bases between. The CDR3 nucleotides read TGCGCCAGCAACCGAGGGCATGGAGAGACCCAGTACTTC. It encodes CASNRGHGETQYF.

There are a few counts of this clone. This chain uses TRBV4-3 with TRBJ1-2; D is unclear. The germline V gene encodes CDR1 LGHNA and CDR2 YSLEER. Trimming took off 0 bases at V and 8 bases at J, with 10 bases between the two ends. The CDR3 extends over 13 amino acids. The chain's CDR3 is CASSQDLSTGYTF. In DNA, the CDR3 is TGCGCCAGCAGCCAAGATCTATCGACCGGCTACACCTTC.

The chain recombines TRBV28 with TRBJ2-7, with 7 nucleotides matching TRBD2. The ends lost 6 bases at V and 4 bases at J; junction bases unmatched: 15. This CDR3 contains 16 residues. The germline V gene encodes CDR1 MDHEN and CDR2 SYDVKM. The CDR3 sequence: CASRTQSSRAGYEQYF. CDR3 in DNA: TGTGCCAGCAGGACCCAATCAAGCAGAGCGGGATACGAGCAGTACTTC. Full variable domain (outside the CDR3, taken from reference TRBV28 and TRBJ2-7): DVKVTQSSRYLVKRTGEKVFLECVQDMDHENMFWYRQDPGLGLRLIYFSYDVKMKEKGDIPEGYSVSREKKERFSLILESASTNQTSMYLCASRTQSSRAGYEQYFGPGTRLTVT.

There are a few counts of this clone. V gene TRBV5-1 combines with J gene TRBJ2-1; weak D call: TRBD1 (6 bases). V lost 0 bases and J 6 bases, leaving 7 bases between the germline ends. Germline loops: CDR1 SGHRS, CDR2 YFSETQ. CDR3 length: 13 amino acids. CDR3 sequence reads: CASSLGDTNEQFF. CDR3 in DNA: TGCGCCAGCAGCTTGGGGGACACCAATGAGCAGTTCTTC.

For this clone: This sample also contains other DNA sequences that code for the same CDR3. J is TRBJ1-5 and V is TRBV18, with 7 nucleotides matching TRBD1. Germline V gene sequence: CDR1 KGHSH, CDR2 LQKENI. V gave up 3 bases and J gave up 5 bases; unmatched junction bases: 1. The CDR3 runs to 13 residues. DNA of the CDR3: TGTGCCAGCTCACCTCAGGGGGATCAGCCCCAGCATTTT. Protein sequence: CASSPQGDQPQHF. Full variable domain (rest looked up from reference TRBV18 and TRBJ1-5): NAGVMQNPRHLVRRRGQEARLRCSPMKGHSHVYWYRQLPEEGLKFMVYLQKENIIDESGMPKERFSAEFPKEGPSILRIQQVVRGDSAAYFCASSPQGDQPQHFGDGTRLSIL.

The V and J genes are TRBV28 and TRBJ1-1; the D is unclear. The germline V and J ends were trimmed by 2 bases and 0 bases, with 7 bases remaining between them. Germline V gene lookup returns CDR1 MDHEN and CDR2 SYDVKM. The CDR3 runs 14 residues. In DNA, the CDR3 is TGTGCCAGCAGTTTACACCTCTTGAACACTGAAGCTTTCTTT. Amino acids: CASSLHLLNTEAFF. Looking up the rest from reference TRBV28 and TRBJ1-1 gives the full variable domain: DVKVTQSSRYLVKRTGEKVFLECVQDMDHENMFWYRQDPGLGLRLIYFSYDVKMKEKGDIPEGYSVSREKKERFSLILESASTNQTSMYLCASSLHLLNTEAFFGQGTRLTVV.

The J gene is TRBJ1-6, the V gene TRBV18; D is unresolved. Deletions cut 1 base from V and 6 bases from J, with 13 bases between. The CDR3 consists of 16 residues. Looked up from germline, CDR1 is KGHSH and CDR2 is LQKENI. CDR3 nucleotide sequence: TGTGCCAGCTCACCACGAGCGGTCAGGAGTAATTCACCCCTCCACTTT. This gives the protein CASSPRAVRSNSPLHF.

CDR3 nucleotide sequence: TGTGCCATCAGTGAACAAGGTCAGACGCAGTATTTT. Protein product: CAISEQGQTQYF. The rearrangement links TRBV10-3 to TRBJ2-3; D remains ambiguous. Trimming left V 3 bases short and J 9 bases short, with 10 bases between. The CDR3 contains 12 residues. CDR1 and CDR2 (germline): ENHRY, SYGVKD.

The chain couples TRBV5-4 to TRBJ2-7; D unresolved. The germline V gene has CDR1 SGHNT and CDR2 YYREEE (reference sequence). CDR3 size: 13 residues. V lost 0 bases, J lost 2 bases, and 6 bases lay in between. This CDR3 is CASSLDSPYEQYF. As DNA, the CDR3 is TGTGCCAGCAGCTTGGACTCCCCCTACGAGCAGTACTTC.

This clone was observed a single time. This chain links TRBV6-4 with TRBJ2-1, with TRBD2 identical over 9 bases. Germline values: CDR1 MRHNA, CDR2 SNTAGT. This CDR3 has 16 amino acids. J lost 5 bases, V lost 3 bases, and 8 bases had no gene match. CDR3 loop: CASSEYGTSSDNEQFF. CDR3 DNA sequence: TGTGCCAGCAGTGAATACGGGACTAGCTCAGACAATGAGCAGTTCTTC.

This clone was seen a handful of times. The V gene is TRBV30, the J gene TRBJ1-5; D is unresolved. The CDR3 spans 14 residues. Trimming removed 4 bases from V and 2 bases from J, with 12 bases in between. Germline CDR1 is GTSNPN and CDR2 is SVGIG (reference sequence). The CDR3 loop reads CAWTDFGRNQPQHF. The DNA of the CDR3 is TGTGCCTGGACAGACTTCGGACGCAATCAGCCCCAGCATTTT.